This is a list of T cell receptor beta chains from one sample in a study of T cell changes during pregnancy in multiple sclerosis. Some clones are missing from TCRdb's copy, which holds only in-frame ones; the method was immunoSEQ multiplex PCR. The sample has approximately 100,000 clones; roughly nine tenths are singletons. The specimen comprised peripheral blood, sampled before pregnancy. The receptors stem from a female donor with multiple sclerosis, enrolled in a pregnancy study. The CDR3 runs from the conserved cysteine through the conserved F or W. The order of the fields is V gene, J gene, clone size, D gene, CDR3 DNA, CDR3 protein. A D gene is named only where the DNA matches it firmly. Clone size is stated in some rows and not others, as once, few, many or a class when expanded.

>TRBV28|TRBJ2-7|.|TRBD2
TGTGCCAGCAGTTTATCCCTACTAGCGGGAGCTTACGAGCAGTACTTC
CASSLSLLAGAYEQYF
>TRBV5-1|TRBJ2-3|.|TRBD2
TGCGCCAGCAGCTTGCAGGGGACTAGCGCAACAGATACGCAGTATTTT
CASSLQGTSATDTQYF
>TRBV7-2|TRBJ1-1|.|TRBD1
TGTGCCAGCAGCCCCGGGACAGGGAAGAACACTGAAGCTTTCTTT
CASSPGTGKNTEAFF
>TRBV4-3|TRBJ1-4|.|TRBD1
TGCGCCAGCAGCCAAGAGGGACAGCCAATTAATGAAAAACTGTTTTTT
CASSQEGQPINEKLFF
>TRBV9|TRBJ2-1|.|.
TGTGCCAGCAGCGTAGCTCGCGGAGATGAGCAGTTCTTC
CASSVARGDEQFF
>TRBV2|TRBJ2-7|.|TRBD1
TGTGCCAGCAAAAAGAGGTCAGGGGGTAAGGACGAGCAGTACTTC
CASKKRSGGKDEQYF
>TRBV14|TRBJ2-7|.|.
TGTGCCAGCAGCCAAGGGGTCTGGGAGCCCTACGAGCAGTACTTC
CASSQGVWEPYEQYF
>TRBV18|TRBJ2-1|.|.
TGTGCCAGCTCACCAGTGACAGCTGACAATGAGCAGTTCTTC
CASSPVTADNEQFF
>TRBV9|TRBJ1-1|.|.
TGTGCCAGCAGCGTAGAGCAGGGAATAGGGATGAACACTGAAGCTTTCTTT
CASSVEQGIGMNTEAFF
>TRBV6-6|TRBJ2-5|.|.
TGTGCCAGCGGTCGAGGAGGCCAAGAGACCCAGTACTTC
CASGRGGQETQYF
>TRBV7-8|TRBJ1-1|.|.
TGTGCCAGCAACTTGGGACTCTCGAACACTGAAGCTTTCTTT
CASNLGLSNTEAFF
>TRBV21-1|TRBJ1-5|.|.
TGTGCCAGCGGCGGACAATCAAACAGGAGAGGAAATCAGCCCCAGCATTTT
CASGGQSNRRGNQPQHF
>TRBV7-3|TRBJ2-1|.|.
TGTGCCAGCAGCTTATATGGGAGCCGGAACGTAAACAATGAGCAGTTCTTC
CASSLYGSRNVNNEQFF
>TRBV19|TRBJ1-4|.|.
TGTGCCAGTAGTAGAGGACAGCAAGCAACTAATGAAAAACTGTTTTTT
CASSRGQQATNEKLFF
>TRBV7-9|TRBJ1-3|.|.
TGTGCCAGCAGCCCTAGGTTGGCTGGAAACACCATATATTTT
CASSPRLAGNTIYF
>TRBV6-4|TRBJ1-1|.|TRBD1
TGTGCCAGCAGTGACTCGCAGGGGGCAAATGAAGCTTTCTTT
CASSDSQGANEAFF
>TRBV10-3|TRBJ1-5|once|.
TGTGCCATCAGTGACAGGGGCGTCAATCAGCCCCAGCATTTT
CAISDRGVNQPQHF
>TRBV5-6|TRBJ2-5|.|TRBD1
TGTGCCAGCTCCCCAGCAGGGGGAGATGCGGAGACCCAGTACTTC
CASSPAGGDAETQYF
>TRBV5-4|TRBJ2-2|.|TRBD2
TGTGCCAGCGGGGGACTAAGCGGGGGGGCGAACACCGGGGAGCTGTTTTTT
CASGGLSGGANTGELFF
>TRBV5-4|TRBJ2-6|.|.
TGTGCCAGCAGCTTTGACAACTCTGGGGCCAACGTCCTGACTTTC
CASSFDNSGANVLTF
>TRBV28|TRBJ2-5|.|TRBD2
TGTGCCAGTCGACCGGGACTAGCGGAAGAGACCCAGTACTTC
CASRPGLAEETQYF
>TRBV4-3|TRBJ1-4|once|.
TGCGCCAGCAGCGCTCAACAGGCGGTACATGAAAAACTGTTTTTT
CASSAQQAVHEKLFF
>TRBV7-2|TRBJ2-7|.|.
TGTGCCAGCAGCCGCAACCAGGGGTTAACACGCGAGCAGTACTTC
CASSRNQGLTREQYF
>TRBV5-1|TRBJ1-2|few|.
TGCGCCAGCAGCTTGGGACAGGTCCAAGCTAACTATGGCTACACCTTC
CASSLGQVQANYGYTF
>TRBV9|TRBJ2-3|.|TRBD2
TGTGCCAGCAGCGTTACCGGGACTAGCGCCGATACGCAGTATTTT
CASSVTGTSADTQYF
>TRBV11-2|TRBJ2-7|.|.
TGTGCCAGCAGCTTACAGGGATTATCCTACGAGCAGTACTTC
CASSLQGLSYEQYF
>TRBV28|TRBJ2-3|.|TRBD2
TGTGCCAGCAGTCTCAATTTTAGCGGGGGCTCGGTAGGTACAGATACGCAGTATTTT
CASSLNFSGGSVGTDTQYF
>TRBV2|TRBJ1-4|once|.
TGTGCCAGCAGTGGAATTTGGACAGATAATGAAAAACTGTTTTTT
CASSGIWTDNEKLFF
>TRBV28|TRBJ1-4|.|TRBD1
TGTGCCAGCAGTTTATTGGGGACAGGGCATGAAAAACTGTTTTTT
CASSLLGTGHEKLFF
>TRBV10-3|TRBJ2-7|.|TRBD1
TGTGCCATCACCCCGGACAGGGGCAAGTACGAGCAGTACTTC
CAITPDRGKYEQYF
>TRBV5-1|TRBJ2-1|once|TRBD2
TGCGCCAGCAGCGTCAGAACCGGGACTAGCGGTCGGAATGAGCAGTTCTTC
CASSVRTGTSGRNEQFF
>TRBV2|TRBJ2-3|.|TRBD2
TGTGCCAGCATAGGCGGGAGGGCCGGCCCGAGCACAGATACGCAGTATTTT
CASIGGRAGPSTDTQYF
>TRBV4-3|TRBJ1-2|.|.
TGCGCCAGCAGCCAAGAAGCTGCCCGGGGCTATGGCTACACCTTC
CASSQEAARGYGYTF
>TRBV6-1|TRBJ2-3|.|.
TGTGCCAGCAATTGGCAGGGCCCAGATACGCAGTATTTT
CASNWQGPDTQYF
>TRBV28|TRBJ1-2|.|.
TGTGCCAGCAGTTTAACAGGGCCTAACTATGGCTACACCTTC
CASSLTGPNYGYTF
>TRBV4-1|TRBJ1-2|.|.
TGCGCCAGCAGCCAACACGGGACTTTGGGCTACACCTTC
CASSQHGTLGYTF
>TRBV14|TRBJ2-5|.|TRBD1
TGTGCCAGCAGCCAACCTGGGACAGTCCGATCTCAAGAGACCCAGTACTTC
CASSQPGTVRSQETQYF
>TRBV7-2|TRBJ1-3|.|.
TGTGCCAGCAGCTTAGGGGGGGGGCTCTCTGGAAACACCATATATTTT
CASSLGGGLSGNTIYF
>TRBV15|TRBJ1-4|few|.
TGTGCCACCGGCATAAGGGAAGAGGGTGAAAAACTGTTTTTT
CATGIREEGEKLFF
>TRBV29-1|TRBJ2-3|few|.
TGCAGCGTTGAAGATCGGTTGAAACTAAGCACAGATACGCAGTATTTT
CSVEDRLKLSTDTQYF
>TRBV19|TRBJ1-5|once|.
TGTGCCAGTAGTATAGCCAGCGATCAGCCCCAGCATTTT
CASSIASDQPQHF
>TRBV6-5|TRBJ1-1|.|.
TGTGCCACCTCAAGGGGGGGCGGCCCCACATCCTTT
CATSRGGGPTSF